What follows describes a single T cell receptor beta chain. The antigen it binds to is not known. Per-base quality was not reported, and no clone a single base away is much larger than it. Different DNA sequences within this sample yield the same CDR3. One collaborating source in Seattle enrolled patients while the patients were actively infected and followed the patients over time throughout the course of disease. Collaborating institutions collected whole blood in K2EDTA tubes following their own protocols. For TCRbeta analysis, collaborators shipped samples as frozen whole blood, isolated PBMCs, or DNA extracted from either of those sample types. The sample belongs to a study of blood T cell repertoires in COVID-19 (TCRdb year 2020). Turning to the overall study: Samples covering the acute and convalescent phases of COVID-19 were provided by collaborators in the United States, Italy and Spain. The prospective study material was composed of cDNA or gDNA derived from T cells, B-cell-depleted T cells, or PBMCs. The repertoires were released in a freely available public database intended as a resource for research on the immune response to SARS-CoV-2. Nearly every sample came with metadata listing a de-identified subject ID, COVID-19 status, age in years and sex. The samples were drawn from two sources: the first 160 participants of the ongoing ImmuneRACE study, and 1,000 to 1,500 subjects contributed by 6 global collaborators. Where available, HLA class I and class II types were obtained from metadata supplied by the sample provider rather than from assay-based typing. Deeply sampled blood TCRbeta repertoires from subjects exposed to, actively infected with, or recovered from COVID-19 were included in the dataset. The study at large found these results: Clinical and demographic metadata were provided uncurated, with the amount varying by source and participant.

The immunoSEQ Assay, a bias-controlled multiplex PCR, was used to amplify TCRbeta CDR3 regions from genomic DNA. The original pipeline was this. The number of nucleated cells in each sample was estimated from the amplification of reference gene primers within the assay. Sequence reads were collapsed and filtered to measure the absolute abundance of every unique TCRbeta CDR3 rearrangement. Productive Simpson clonality was computed per sample as the square root of Simpson's diversity index over productive rearrangements. In its TCRdb copy, this immuneACCESS table keeps in-frame sequences only and misses some clones. Where compared with another copy, unresolved V genes explain less than half of these, and the others have no known cause. V, J and clone size are those of that table, while D and trimming were read from the DNA. The table for this sample lists 250,000 to 350,000 clones; around nine tenths of them were counted only once. About 10% of the sample comes from the top ten.

Trimming at the junction amounts to 1 base on V and 0 bases on J, and the germline ends lie 7 bases apart. The germline V gene sets CDR1 to SGHRS and CDR2 to YFSETQ. Inclusive of the bounding cysteine and phenylalanine, the CDR3 is 14 residues long. CDR3 DNA is the only sequence kept; it has 42 bases, read in frame from the first base. This clonotype originated in a woman in her 30s with COVID-19, enrolled during active disease. The rearrangement combines TRBV5-1 with TRBJ1-1; the D gene is not confidently resolved. Sequenced: peripheral blood. The CDR3: CASSLNSMNTEAFF. The DNA sequence reads TGCGCCAGCAGCTTGAACAGTATGAACACTGAAGCTTTCTTT.